Listed below are T cell receptor beta chains from one sample, sequenced in a study of blood T cell repertoires in COVID-19. TCRdb keeps only in-frame clones here, not all; method: immunoSEQ multiplex PCR. The sample holds under 150,000 clones; approximately 90% are singletons and the top ten take 8.4%. Sample: peripheral blood. The receptors here all came from a woman aged 65 to 85 who had recovered from COVID-19. CDR3s include the opening cysteine and the closing phenylalanine or tryptophan. A D gene is named only where the DNA matches it firmly. Only some rows state a clone size, as once, few, many or a class for expanded clones.

cdr3_length	d_call	j_call	clone_size	v_call	cdr3_aa	cdr3_nt
16	TRBD1	TRBJ1-2	NA	TRBV5-1	CASSPYGQVINYGYTF	TGCGCCAGCAGCCCATATGGACAGGTTATTAACTATGGCTACACCTTC
13	TRBD1	TRBJ1-6	NA	TRBV2	CASDGQGKSPLHF	TGTGCCAGCGATGGACAGGGAAAATCACCCCTCCACTTT
16	TRBD1	TRBJ2-5	NA	TRBV5-1	CASSSGTGGRQETQYF	TGCGCCAGCAGCTCCGGGACAGGGGGTAGGCAAGAGACCCAGTACTTC
16	NA	TRBJ1-5	NA	TRBV6-6	CASSYEGGGGFQPQHF	TGTGCCAGCAGTTACGAGGGCGGGGGAGGATTCCAGCCCCAGCATTTT
12	TRBD1	TRBJ2-7	NA	TRBV5-4	CASSTTGTEQYF	TGTGCCAGCAGCACGACAGGGACCGAGCAGTACTTC
15	TRBD1	TRBJ2-2	once	TRBV11-3	CASSARTGMTGELFF	TGTGCCAGCTCGGCCAGGACAGGGATGACCGGGGAGCTGTTTTTT
14	NA	TRBJ1-6	NA	TRBV11-1	CASSLERGNSPLHF	TGTGCCAGCAGCTTGGAAAGGGGTAATTCACCCCTCCACTTT
13	NA	TRBJ2-5	NA	TRBV11-3	CASSPRGQETQYF	TGTGCCAGCAGCCCCCGGGGTCAAGAGACCCAGTACTTC
16	TRBD1	TRBJ1-1	NA	TRBV6-2/TRBV6-3	CASSYGVYRGNTEAFF	TGTGCCAGCAGTTACGGAGTCTACAGGGGAAACACTGAAGCTTTCTTT
15	TRBD1	TRBJ1-2	NA	TRBV4-2	CASSHSGQGALGYTF	TGTGCCAGCAGCCACTCGGGACAGGGGGCACTTGGCTACACCTTC
13	TRBD1	TRBJ1-6	NA	TRBV18	CASSQGDNSPLHF	TGTGCCAGCTCCCAGGGGGACAATTCACCCCTCCACTTT
17	TRBD1	TRBJ1-3	NA	TRBV10-2	CASAQGLGRSSGNTIYF	TGCGCCAGCGCACAGGGGCTCGGCAGAAGCTCTGGAAACACCATATATTTT
14	TRBD2	TRBJ2-1	NA	TRBV29-1	CSVRETPSGNEQFF	TGCAGCGTACGCGAAACCCCTAGCGGCAATGAGCAGTTCTTC
12	NA	TRBJ1-2	NA	TRBV7-8	CASSLLSYGYTF	TGTGCCAGCAGCCTCCTTTCGTATGGCTACACCTTC
16	NA	TRBJ1-6	NA	TRBV11-2	CASSPILRGEGSPLHF	TGTGCCAGCAGCCCCATCCTCAGGGGAGAGGGGTCACCCCTCCACTTT
15	NA	TRBJ2-5	once	TRBV4-1	CASSQAERGGKTQYF	TGCGCCAGCAGCCAAGCGGAAAGGGGGGGGAAGACCCAGTACTTC
13	NA	TRBJ1-2	NA	TRBV5-1	CASSLSGGNGYTF	TGCGCCAGCAGCTTGAGTGGCGGGAATGGCTACACCTTC
13	NA	TRBJ1-1	NA	TRBV7-2	CASSLDRGTEAFF	TGTGCCAGCAGCTTAGACCGGGGCACTGAAGCTTTCTTT
13	NA	TRBJ2-5	NA	TRBV24-1	CATSDSGYRVQYF	TGTGCCACCAGTGATTCAGGGTACCGGGTCCAGTACTTC
15	NA	TRBJ1-1	NA	TRBV19	CASSIWGALNTEAFF	TGTGCCAGTAGTATATGGGGCGCGTTGAACACTGAAGCTTTCTTT
17	TRBD1	TRBJ2-5	NA	TRBV12-5	CASGLGQGALGGETQYF	TGTGCTAGTGGTCTGGGACAGGGGGCCCTTGGAGGAGAGACCCAGTACTTC
15	TRBD1	TRBJ1-2	NA	TRBV30	CAWSHGTAINYGYTF	TGTGCCTGGAGCCACGGGACAGCTATTAACTATGGCTACACCTTC
14	TRBD1	TRBJ2-5	NA	TRBV11-2	CASSPTGGLETQYF	TGTGCCAGCAGCCCGACAGGGGGCTTAGAGACCCAGTACTTC
12	NA	TRBJ1-1	NA	TRBV28	CASSFSGTEAFF	TGTGCCAGCAGTTTTTCGGGGACTGAAGCTTTCTTT
13	TRBD1	TRBJ1-4	NA	TRBV12-3/TRBV12-4	CASRRGQGEKLFF	TGTGCCAGCAGACGTGGACAGGGAGAAAAACTGTTTTTT
11	NA	TRBJ2-3	NA	TRBV28	CALGDTDTQYF	TGTGCCCTGGGAGACACAGATACGCAGTATTTT
14	TRBD1	TRBJ2-7	few	TRBV10-1	CASSEGTGSYEQYF	TGCGCCAGCAGTGAGGGGACAGGGTCCTACGAGCAGTACTTC
16	TRBD2	TRBJ2-3	NA	TRBV5-1	CASSPLAGVSTDTQYF	TGCGCCAGCAGCCCGTTAGCGGGGGTGAGCACAGATACGCAGTATTTT
14	NA	TRBJ2-7	NA	TRBV5-4	CASSRQSRPYEQYF	TGTGCCAGCAGCCGGCAAAGCAGGCCCTACGAGCAGTACTTC
16	TRBD2	TRBJ2-3	NA	TRBV7-9	CASSPGTSGLTDTQYF	TGTGCCAGCAGCCCGGGGACTAGCGGCCTCACAGATACGCAGTATTTT
15	NA	TRBJ2-7	once	TRBV28	CASSFSQGGIYEQYF	TGTGCCAGCAGTTTCTCACAGGGAGGGATCTACGAGCAGTACTTC
13	TRBD1	TRBJ1-2	few	TRBV30	CAWNVPQGGGYTF	TGTGCCTGGAACGTCCCCCAGGGGGGTGGCTACACCTTC
13	NA	TRBJ2-2	NA	TRBV5-5	CASRGQETGELFF	TGTGCCAGCAGGGGGCAAGAAACCGGGGAGCTGTTTTTT
13	TRBD1	TRBJ1-2	NA	TRBV6-5	CASTIGTGRGYTF	TGTGCCAGCACCATCGGGACAGGCCGTGGCTACACCTTC
13	NA	TRBJ1-2	NA	TRBV5-4	CASSLEGLRGYTF	TGTGCCAGCAGCTTGGAAGGCCTGCGGGGCTACACCTTC
14	NA	TRBJ1-1	NA	TRBV19	CASSIRTVDTEAFF	TGTGCCAGTAGTATCCGCACAGTCGACACTGAAGCTTTCTTT
12	NA	TRBJ1-2	NA	TRBV29-1	CSVVSGNYGYTF	TGCAGCGTTGTATCAGGGAACTATGGCTACACCTTC
15	TRBD1	TRBJ1-6	NA	TRBV7-2	CASSLRRDRASPLHF	TGTGCCAGCAGCTTAAGACGGGACAGGGCCTCACCCCTCCACTTT
13	TRBD1	TRBJ1-4	NA	TRBV18	CASSPDRDEKLFF	TGTGCCAGCTCACCAGACAGGGATGAAAAACTGTTTTTT
14	NA	TRBJ2-7	NA	TRBV5-1	CASSLGQKTYEQYF	TGCGCCAGCAGCTTGGGACAGAAAACCTACGAGCAGTACTTC
14	NA	TRBJ2-5	few	TRBV7-3	CASSLTGRGETQYF	TGTGCCAGCAGCTTAACGGGCAGGGGAGAGACCCAGTACTTC
17	NA	TRBJ2-1	NA	TRBV3-1/TRBV3-2	CASSQEGLGNGYNEQFF	TGTGCCAGCAGCCAAGAGGGTCTAGGCAACGGGTACAATGAGCAGTTCTTC
14	TRBD2	TRBJ2-3	NA	TRBV7-3	CASSLAGEADTQYF	TGTGCCAGCAGCTTAGCGGGGGAGGCGGATACGCAGTATTTT
15	TRBD2	TRBJ2-1	NA	TRBV6-5	CASSYGRAGVFEQFF	TGTGCCAGCAGTTACGGCCGAGCGGGAGTGTTTGAGCAGTTCTTC
15	TRBD2	TRBJ2-5	few	TRBV9	CASSPGTSVQETQYF	TGTGCCAGCAGCCCGGGGACTAGCGTGCAAGAGACCCAGTACTTC
16	NA	TRBJ2-2	NA	TRBV5-4	CASSLGGLANTGELFF	TGTGCCAGCAGCTTGGGGGGGCTAGCCAACACCGGGGAGCTGTTTTTT
14	TRBD1	TRBJ2-5	NA	TRBV5-1	CASSPNDRGETQYF	TGCGCCAGCAGCCCCAACGACAGGGGGGAGACCCAGTACTTC
18	TRBD2	TRBJ2-2	NA	TRBV24-1	CATSDRRTSGFNTGELFF	TGTGCCACCAGTGACCGACGGACTAGCGGGTTTAACACCGGGGAGCTGTTTTTT
15	NA	TRBJ1-2	few	TRBV7-9	CASSSFIGGASYLTF	TGTGCCAGCAGCTCATTCATAGGCGGGGCTAGCTATCTCACCTTC
17	TRBD1	TRBJ2-1	NA	TRBV19	CASSIGPGTGGRNEQFF	TGTGCCAGTAGTATAGGGCCGGGGACAGGGGGTAGAAATGAGCAGTTCTTC
19	TRBD2	TRBJ2-2	once	TRBV18	CASSPPRLAGGTLTGELFF	TGTGCCAGCTCACCACCGAGACTAGCGGGAGGGACCCTCACCGGGGAGCTGTTTTTT
12	NA	TRBJ1-1	NA	TRBV7-9	CASSAHTTEAFF	TGTGCCAGCAGCGCCCACACCACTGAAGCTTTCTTT
15	NA	TRBJ2-7	NA	TRBV14	CASSQGREIGYEQYF	TGTGCCAGCAGCCAAGGCAGGGAAATTGGCTACGAGCAGTACTTC
12	NA	TRBJ2-7	NA	TRBV7-2	CASSPPHYEQYF	TGTGCCAGCAGCCCGCCACACTACGAGCAGTACTTC
15	TRBD1	TRBJ1-4	NA	TRBV3-1/TRBV3-2	CASSVGQGASEKLFF	TGTGCCAGCAGCGTCGGACAGGGGGCGAGCGAAAAACTGTTTTTT
13	NA	TRBJ2-7	NA	TRBV6-6	CASSLGGSYEQYF	TGTGCCAGCAGTTTAGGGGGCTCCTACGAGCAGTACTTC
16	NA	TRBJ2-6	NA	TRBV10-3	CAITDRVVPGANVLTF	TGTGCCATCACCGACAGAGTGGTACCTGGGGCCAACGTCCTGACTTTC
14	NA	TRBJ1-1	NA	TRBV7-2	CASSLLALNTEAFF	TGTGCCAGCAGCCTCCTGGCCCTGAACACTGAAGCTTTCTTT